A single sample is the source of the 19 T cell receptor beta chains below, sequenced in a study of T cell responses to AZD1222 COVID-19 vaccine. Profiled with immunoSEQ multiplex PCR; TCRdb holds only in-frame clones, not every one. The data hold 90,000 to 150,000 clones, with about 90% observed a single time. The sample was peripheral blood, taken on day 0 of AZD1222 vaccination. The receptors derive from an adult in good health.

This chain connects TRBV27 to TRBJ1-4, with TRBD1 as a possible D gene (6 bases). V lost 2 bases and J lost 5, with 18 bases in between. This CDR3 region has 17 residues. Germline assignment: CDR1 MNHEY and CDR2 SMNVEV (reference sequence). The CDR3 nucleotides read TGTGCCAGCAGTTTAAACGGGGGCCAGGGCTTAAATGAAAAACTGTTTTTT. It specifies CASSLNGGQGLNEKLFF.

The CDR3 sequence is CASSPGVDEAFF. The DNA of the CDR3 is TGTGCCAGCTCACCTGGAGTGGATGAAGCTTTCTTT. This rearrangement joins TRBV18 to TRBJ1-1, with D uncertain. The CDR3 has 12 residues. CDR1 is KGHSH, CDR2 LQKENI, per germline. V shed 3 bases and J shed 7 bases, with 9 bases lying between them.

V and J are TRBV20-1 and TRBJ1-5; no reliable D call. V lost 3 bases and J 7 bases, leaving 19 bases between the germline ends. Per the germline V gene, CDR1 is DFQATT and CDR2 is SNEGSKA (reference sequence). This CDR3 comprises 15 residues. The CDR3 protein is CSASYAPGSEQPQHF. The CDR3 coding sequence is TGCAGTGCTAGTTACGCCCCGGGGTCTGAGCAGCCCCAGCATTTT.

V usage is TRBV3-1 (or the pseudogene TRBV3-2) and J usage is TRBJ1-5; tentatively, D is TRBD1 (5 bases). Trimming took 0 bases from V and 4 from J, leaving 10 bases between them. From germline, CDR1 is LGHDT and CDR2 YNNKEL (reference sequence). There are 15 residues in the CDR3. The DNA for the CDR3 is TGTGCCAGCAGCCAAGAAGGAGGGGTGAATCAGCCCCAGCATTTT. Its protein product is CASSQEGGVNQPQHF.

The chain joins TRBV2 to TRBJ2-7, with unresolved D. From germline, CDR1 is SNHLY and CDR2 FYNNEI. The CDR3 runs 12 residues. V gave up 8 bases and J gave up 3 bases, with 11 bases separating them. The CDR3 here is CASGVGRYEQYF. In nucleotides, the CDR3 is TGTGCCAGCGGCGTCGGCCGCTACGAGCAGTACTTC.

This clone was observed once. The gene calls are TRBV11-2 and TRBJ1-3; D is undetermined. V lost 11 bases and J 0 bases, leaving 11 bases between the germline ends. The CDR3 totals 13 residues. From germline, CDR1 is SGHAT and CDR2 FQNNGV. The CDR3 sequence: CAVPAGSGNTIYF. In nucleotides, the CDR3 is TGTGCCGTACCAGCGGGCTCTGGAAACACCATATATTTT.

The chain combines TRBV12-3 or TRBV12-4 with TRBJ1-2; perhaps TRBD1 as D (6 bases). There are 12 residues in the CDR3. The V end lost 0 bases, the J end lost 7 bases, and 6 bases lay between the germline ends. The CDR3, as DNA: TGTGCCAGCAGTTTAGCCAGGGGTGGCTACACCTTC. Translated: CASSLARGGYTF.

This chain links TRBV7-2 with TRBJ1-5; D is uncertain. CDR3 length: 13 residues. With 6 bases removed from V and 5 bases from J, the gap between germline ends came to 11 bases. Germline lookup yields CDR1 SGHTA and CDR2 FQGNSA. The CDR3 DNA follows: TGTGCCAGCAGTCAGAAATTCGATCAGCCCCAGCATTTT. This gives the protein CASSQKFDQPQHF.

The chain carries TRBV2 and TRBJ1-2; D is uncertain. In germline, CDR1 is SNHLY, CDR2 FYNNEI. There are 13 residues in the CDR3. V was cut by 7 bases and J by 8 bases, with 17 bases left in between. The CDR3 DNA sequence: TGTGCCAGCACCCTACTGGGCTCACCCGGCTACACCTTC. Translation gives CASTLLGSPGYTF.

The chain uses TRBV27 and TRBJ2-2; TRBD1 matches at 9 bases. V was pared by 7 bases and J by 5 bases, with 2 bases of the junction left unmatched. The CDR3 totals 13 residues. CDR1 MNHEY and CDR2 SMNVEV come from the germline V gene (reference sequence). Written as DNA, the CDR3 is TGTGCCAGCACAGGACAGGGGACCGGGGAGCTGTTTTTT. Translating gives CASTGQGTGELFF.

The chain combines TRBV6-5 with TRBJ1-2, with D unclear. The CDR3 has 11 residues. The germline V and J ends were trimmed by 10 bases and 0 bases, with 6 bases remaining between them. Germline V CDR1 and CDR2: MNHEY, SVGAGI. This chain's CDR3 is CATDPNYGYTF. DNA of the CDR3: TGTGCCACAGATCCTAACTATGGCTACACCTTC.

This sequence joins TRBV6-5 and TRBJ1-6, with D hard to call. CDR1 and CDR2 from the germline V gene are MNHEY and SVGAGI. CDR3 length: 13 residues. Trimming pared 4 bases from V and 9 bases from J, leaving 10 bases between. The CDR3 nucleotides read TGTGCCAGCAGTTGGGCAGTCCGTTCACCCCTCCACTTT. Its protein product is CASSWAVRSPLHF.

This clone was observed once. The chain is built from TRBV9 and TRBJ1-3; TRBD1 is a possible D gene (6 bases). Germline V gene lookup returns CDR1 SGDLS and CDR2 YYNGEE. CDR3 length equals 17 residues. Trimming pared 4 bases from V and 0 bases from J, leaving 17 bases between. The DNA of the CDR3 is TGTGCCAGCAGCTCCACGCACCAGGGGCCCTCTGGAAACACCATATATTTT. Residues: CASSSTHQGPSGNTIYF. The whole variable domain, filled in from reference TRBV9 and TRBJ1-3, reads DSGVTQTPKHLITATGQRVTLRCSPRSGDLSVYWYQQSLDQGLQFLIQYYNGEERAKGNILERFSAQQFPDLHSELNLSSLELGDSALYFCASSSTHQGPSGNTIYFGEGSWLTVV.

The V call is TRBV27, the J call TRBJ2-7; D is possibly TRBD2 (5 bases). Germline CDR1 MNHEY, CDR2 SMNVEV (reference sequence). V gave up 5 bases and J gave up 7 bases, with 15 bases separating them. There are 13 residues in the CDR3. CDR3 in amino acids: CASSDRTPGEQYF. DNA of the CDR3: TGTGCCAGCAGTGATAGAACCCCGGGGGAGCAGTACTTC.

A single count supports this clone. The gene calls are TRBV28 and TRBJ2-1; TRBD1 matches at 10 bases. From germline, CDR1 is MDHEN and CDR2 SYDVKM. This CDR3 comprises 19 residues. V was pared by 0 bases and J by 6 bases, with 14 bases of the junction left unmatched. The CDR3 region has the DNA TGTGCCAGCAGTTTATGGAGCGGGGGCGGGACAGGGGAGGGCAATGAGCAGTTCTTC. Its translation is CASSLWSGGGTGEGNEQFF.

The chain links TRBV27 to TRBJ1-5; possible D gene TRBD1, 5 bases. The CDR3 extends over 15 amino acids. Germline CDR1 is MNHEY and CDR2 is SMNVEV (reference sequence). Trimming cost V 5 bases and J 3 bases, with 14 bases left between them. In DNA, the CDR3 is TGTGCCAGCAGTCCTAGGGGTTGGGACAATCAGCCCCAGCATTTT. Protein sequence: CASSPRGWDNQPQHF.

The chain couples TRBV5-1 to TRBJ2-7; 10 bases line up with TRBD1. This CDR3 contains 13 residues. Germline V gene lookup returns CDR1 SGHRS and CDR2 YFSETQ. V was clipped by 5 bases and J by 5 bases; unmatched bases: 4. In nucleotides, the CDR3 is TGCGCCAGCAGTTGGACAGGGGGAGACGAGCAGTACTTC. As protein: CASSWTGGDEQYF.

The chain recombines TRBV15 with TRBJ1-2; TRBD1 is a possible D gene (5 bases). There are 14 residues in the CDR3. Germline CDR1 reads LNHNV; CDR2 reads YYDKDF (reference sequence). Trimming left V 3 bases short and J 4 bases short, with 12 bases between. The CDR3 loop is CATSSPGEFYGYTF. The DNA for the CDR3 is TGTGCCACCAGCAGCCCGGGGGAATTCTATGGCTACACCTTC.

The rearrangement links TRBV5-1 to TRBJ2-7; D is unresolved. Germline assignment: CDR1 SGHRS and CDR2 YFSETQ. Between the trimmed V and J ends, which lost 0 bases and 4 bases, there was a span of 11 bases. This CDR3 has 14 residues. CDR3 DNA: TGCGCCAGCAGCTTGGAACAGATGTTTTACGAGCAGTACTTC. This translates into CASSLEQMFYEQYF.